This T cell receptor (beta chain) was retrieved from a study of blood T cell repertoires in COVID-19. The overall study: Samples representing acute and convalescent COVID-19 were sourced from the United States, Italy and Spain.

The sample holds one count of this clone. Germline-derived CDR1 and CDR2 are SGDLS and YYNGEE. Between the trimmed V and J ends, which lost 0 bases and 3 bases, there was a span of 6 bases. The CDR3 has 14 amino acids. Some clones are missing from TCRdb's copy, which holds only in-frame ones; the method was immunoSEQ multiplex PCR. The top ten clones hold roughly 15% of a sample with about 220,000 clones, about 90% of them seen once. The genes are TRBV9 and TRBJ1-4; D ambiguous. The TCR originated in a woman aged 45-65 years with acute COVID-19. Sequenced: PBMCs or T cells enriched from blood (not recorded which). The CDR3 spells CASSVEAANEKLFF. The DNA for the CDR3 is TGTGCCAGCAGCGTAGAGGCGGCTAATGAAAAACTGTTTTTT.